This T cell receptor (beta chain) was sequenced in a study of CD8 T cells in Susac syndrome (dated by TCRdb to 2018 to 2020). Context from the whole study: Of the Susac syndrome patients who were sequenced, over five had clinically active disease and roughly 8 were in clinical remission. Susac syndrome patients were therapy-naive, on corticosteroids (some also receiving IVIg), or on IVIg alone at blood withdrawal. The study used repertoire sequencing to test whether antigen drove CD8+ T cell activation and differentiation in Susac syndrome.

Results and caveats for the whole study, not just this receptor: The number of individuals in the TCR sequencing and HLA analysis was recognized as being relatively small. No clonal expansion was detected in the CD4+ T cell repertoire of Susac syndrome patients.

Peripheral blood CD8+ and CD4+ T cells from healthy donors, Susac syndrome patients and multiple sclerosis patients were profiled using high-throughput TCR beta sequencing. The Susac syndrome patients fulfilled recently defined diagnostic criteria for definite or probable disease. CD8+ TEMRA cells were enriched by FACS, while bulk CD8+ and CD4+ T cells were purified by magnetic negative isolation. Blood was drawn into EDTA tubes, processed within 24 hours, and PBMCs were isolated by density gradient centrifugation. PBMCs intended for TCR sequencing were frozen in liquid nitrogen and were later thawed in a 37 degrees C water bath. The sorted or isolated CD4+, CD8+ and CD8+ TEMRA cells reached a purity of at least 90%. The trim is 1 base for V and 5 bases for J, with a gap of 14 bases between the germline ends. Measured from the cysteine to the phenylalanine, the CDR3 is 15 residues long. Of the read, only the CDR3 DNA is kept; its 45 bases are in frame from base 1. CDR1 and CDR2, per the germline V gene (reference sequence), are LNHNV and YYDKDF.

RNA was extracted using the RNeasy kit, and about 0.45 to 1 microgram was reverse transcribed with random hexamers. The immunoSEQ multiplex PCR assay, covering 54 Vbeta and 13 Jbeta segments, was used to amplify TCR beta CDR3 regions. Bias from PCR amplification was corrected by using a synthetic template baseline for primer optimization and for computational correction. From the authors' description of their analysis: Only productive sequences were kept, with reads annotated to V, D and J genes according to IMGT and analyzed in immunoSEQ Analyzer. Clonality was computed as one minus Shannon entropy normalized by log2 of the number of productive unique sequences. For each patient and control, public and private clones were evaluated among the 100 most prevalent clones. Clones were defined as Susac-specific when absent from the healthy and MS cohorts, from approximately 1,100 published viral clones and from other ImmuneACCESS disease sequences. In-frame beta chains were kept once TCRdb had trimmed the public reads at Q25 with fastp and called clones with MiXCR. CDR3 protein sequences are deduplicated, and each keeps its most common genes and DNA. The V and J calls were determined by TCRdb, not by the authors. The sample table lists some 160,000 distinct CDR3 sequences, approximately 94% of them with a count of one. The ten top clones hold around 0.11% of the sample.

A note on this clonotype: Its binding antigen is unknown. No qualities accompany the bases; no much larger clone lies one base away.

The TCR originated in a human donor with Susac syndrome. The sample taken for sequencing was CD4+ T cells from PBMCs. Recombination linked TRBV15 to TRBJ1-1; a confident D gene designation cannot be given. The CDR3 has the sequence CATSRVDWVWTEAFF. The nucleotides read TGTGCCACCAGCAGAGTAGACTGGGTATGGACTGAAGCTTTCTTT.